Below, 25 T cell receptor beta chains from the same sample are listed, as sequenced in a study of metastatic and nonmetastatic thyroid tumors. TCRdb re-processed the PCR reads through MiXCR. The sample has 20,000 to 25,000 clones, 31% seen once; the top ten hold 13% to 15%. There were no patients who had received any treatment before thyroid surgery. The specimen sequenced was blood. Every receptor here comes from a female donor with papillary thyroid cancer or a benign thyroid nodule (not recorded which). Some clones in this sample may be carry-over from other donors' samples.

By sample fraction, this clone is medium-sized. CDR3: CASSGGTAYEQYF. DNA of the CDR3: TGTGCCAGCAGCGGGGGGACAGCCTACGAGCAGTACTTC. The V call is TRBV7-2, the J call TRBJ2-7, with a possible D match to TRBD1 (7 bases). Trimming shortened V by 5 bases and J by 2 bases, and 10 bases separated the two germline ends. CDR1 and CDR2 (germline): SGHTA, FQGNSA. The CDR3 loop spans 13 amino acids.

This clone came up a few times. The J gene is TRBJ2-7, the V gene TRBV6-8; D is perhaps TRBD1 or TRBD2 (5 bases each). V was pared by 4 bases and J by 1 base, with 20 bases between. The CDR3 has 17 amino acids. CDR1 MNHGY and CDR2 SAAAGT come from the germline V gene. CDR3 in DNA: TGTGCCAGCAGTTTGCCGGGACCAGCGAGACGATCCTACGAGCAGTACTTC. This translates into CASSLPGPARRSYEQYF.

The chain combines TRBV30 with TRBJ1-2, with D possibly being TRBD1 (5 bases). Germline V CDR1 and CDR2: GTSNPN, SVGIG (reference sequence). The CDR3 runs to 13 residues. V lost 3 bases and J lost 5, with 13 bases in between. CDR3 nucleotide sequence: TGTGCCTGGAGCAGGGATCGAGGGTATGGCTACACCTTC. Its protein is CAWSRDRGYGYTF.

This clone has at least ten counts. The chain links TRBV5-1 to TRBJ2-5; 11 nucleotides line up with TRBD2. After removal of 1 base from V and 1 base from J, the junction contained 0 bases not matched to a gene. Germline V gives CDR1 SGHRS, CDR2 YFSETQ. CDR3 length: 15 amino acids. CDR3 protein: CASSLTSGSQETQYF. In nucleotides, the CDR3 is TGCGCCAGCAGCTTGACTAGCGGGAGCCAAGAGACCCAGTACTTC.

The sample holds many counts of this clone. A read error is possible here, since a much larger clone lies one base away. The J gene is TRBJ1-1, the V gene TRBV19, with D possibly being TRBD1 (5 bases). This CDR3 comprises 13 residues. Per germline, CDR1 LNHDA and CDR2 SQIVND (reference sequence). CDR3 nucleotides: TGTGTCAGTAGTATTGGGGGTGGAACTGAAGCTTTCTTT. It codes for CVSSIGGGTEAFF.

V usage is TRBV6-4 and J usage is TRBJ1-2; D unresolved. The length of the CDR3 is 18 residues. CDR1 and CDR2 from the germline V gene are MRHNA and SNTAGT. Trimming shortened V by 5 bases and J by 2 bases, and 24 bases separated the two germline ends. The CDR3 DNA sequence: TGTGCCAGCAGTTCCGCTGGAAGGAGGGCGGCGGGAAACTATGGCTACACCTTC. Translated, it gives CASSSAGRRAAGNYGYTF.

This clone is deemed medium-sized (0.01 to 0.1%). The genes are TRBV12-3 or TRBV12-4 and TRBJ1-2; weak D call: TRBD1 (5 bases). The CDR3 spans 14 residues. With 3 bases removed from V and 8 bases from J, the gap between germline ends came to 16 bases. The CDR3 spells CASSFGQGSTGYTF. CDR3 sequence (DNA): TGTGCCAGCAGTTTCGGGCAGGGCTCTACCGGCTACACCTTC.

There are many counts of this clone. The V gene is TRBV5-4, the J gene TRBJ2-7, with D possibly matching TRBD2 (6 bases). Trimming left V 2 bases short and J 7 bases short, with 13 bases between. The CDR3 covers 13 residues. Per germline, CDR1 SGHNT and CDR2 YYREEE (reference sequence). The CDR3 sequence: CASSLGGTGEQYF. For the CDR3, the DNA is TGTGCCAGCAGCTTAGGAGGGACGGGTGAGCAGTACTTC. The whole variable domain, remainder taken from reference TRBV5-4 and TRBJ2-7, is ETGVTQSPTHLIKTRGQQVTLRCSSQSGHNTVSWYQQALGQGPQFIFQYYREEENGRGNFPPRFSGLQFPNYSSELNVNALELDDSALYLCASSLGGTGEQYFGPGTRLTVT.

The table lists this clone with many counts. An end of the junction differs from the germline gene, which may be a read error. Other nucleotide sequences from this sample produce the same CDR3. This rearrangement joins TRBV20-1 to TRBJ2-1; the D gene is possibly TRBD2 (6 bases). CDR3 length: 14 amino acids. Germline CDR1 reads DFQATT; CDR2 reads SNEGSKA (reference sequence). For the CDR3, the DNA is TGCAGCGCTAGCGCCCACTCGGGGTACAATGAGCAGTTCTTC. Amino acid sequence: CSASAHSGYNEQFF.

This clone was picked up many times. The J gene is TRBJ2-2, the V gene TRBV5-4; tentatively, D is TRBD1 or TRBD2 (5 bases each). Between the trimmed V and J ends, which lost 0 bases and 1 base, there was a span of 10 bases. This CDR3 has 16 residues. Germline lookup yields CDR1 SGHNT and CDR2 YYREEE (reference sequence). The DNA of the CDR3 is TGTGCCAGCAGCTTGGGACGGGGCTTGAACACCGGGGAGCTGTTTTTT. Its protein is CASSLGRGLNTGELFF.

The genes are TRBV12-3 or TRBV12-4 and TRBJ1-5; 8 bases map to TRBD1. The V and J ends lost 4 bases and 2 bases, in that order; junction bases with no gene match: 7. The CDR3 runs to 16 residues. The CDR3 DNA is TGTGCCAGCAGTTGGGCAGGGGGCACGGGCAATCAGCCCCAGCATTTT. It codes for CASSWAGGTGNQPQHF.

J is TRBJ2-1 and V is TRBV6-4, with TRBD2 matching 9 bases. Germline CDR1 is MRHNA and CDR2 is SNTAGT. V was pared by 0 bases and J by 6 bases, with 0 bases of the junction left unmatched. The CDR3 sequence is 14 residues long. The CDR3 is CASSDSRGGNEQFF. The CDR3 nucleotides are TGTGCCAGCAGTGACTCGCGGGGGGGCAATGAGCAGTTCTTC.

Within the sample, this clone is medium-sized. This chain connects TRBV11-2 to TRBJ2-1, with D maybe TRBD2 (6 bases). Germline CDR1 reads SGHAT; CDR2 reads FQNNGV. V was shortened by 6 bases and J by 7 bases, with 16 bases between the two germline ends. CDR3 length equals 14 residues. The DNA of the CDR3 is TGTGCCAGCAGTCTTAGTAGCGGACTAAATGAGCAGTTCTTC. It codes for CASSLSSGLNEQFF.

The chain uses TRBV6-1 and TRBJ2-7; maybe TRBD2 (5 bases). Trimming shortened V by 2 bases and J by 0 bases, and 11 bases separated the two germline ends. The CDR3 has 15 residues. Per the germline V gene, CDR1 is MNHNS and CDR2 is SASEGT. The CDR3 bases are TGTGCCAGCAGTGAACTAATTGGGAGCTCCTACGAGCAGTACGTC. Amino acids: CASSELIGSSYEQYV.

The chain has TRBV20-1 and TRBJ2-1; D is possibly TRBD2 (5 bases). Germline V gene lookup returns CDR1 DFQATT and CDR2 SNEGSKA (reference sequence). The CDR3 runs to 16 residues. The ends were cut back, 4 bases at V and 9 bases at J, with 25 bases in the middle. The CDR3 is CSAKGGLAAPVGEQFF. As DNA, the CDR3 is TGCAGTGCTAAGGGTGGGCTAGCCGCCCCGGTGGGTGAGCAGTTCTTC.

The V gene is TRBV30, the J gene TRBJ2-7; D gene unclear. V lost 3 bases and J lost 2, with 11 bases in between. Looked up from germline, CDR1 is GTSNPN and CDR2 is SVGIG (reference sequence). This CDR3 has 13 residues. This CDR3 is CAWSWPNPYEQYF. The CDR3 DNA follows: TGTGCCTGGAGCTGGCCTAATCCCTACGAGCAGTACTTC.

This chain uses TRBV6-1 with TRBJ2-7, with D perhaps matching TRBD1 (6 bases). The CDR3 runs 15 residues. The germline V and J ends were trimmed by 2 bases and 0 bases, with 11 bases remaining between them. Germline V gene lookup returns CDR1 MNHNS and CDR2 SASEGT. Here the CDR3 reads CASSEWQGSSYEQYF. The CDR3 bases are TGTGCCAGCAGTGAATGGCAGGGGAGCTCCTACGAGCAGTACTTC.

This clone appeared many times. This chain connects TRBV30 to TRBJ2-6; D is unclear. CDR1 and CDR2 (germline): GTSNPN, SVGIG (reference sequence). With 0 bases removed from V and 2 bases from J, the gap between germline ends came to 5 bases. The CDR3 is made up of 14 amino acids. The CDR3 spells CAWSVSPGANVLTF. For the CDR3, the DNA is TGTGCCTGGAGTGTCTCCCCTGGGGCCAACGTCCTGACTTTC. The full variable domain, rest sourced from reference TRBV30 and TRBJ2-6, is SQTIHQWPATLVQPVGSPLSLECTVEGTSNPNLYWYRQAAGRGLQLLFYSVGIGQISSEVPQNLSASRPQDRQFILSSKKLLLSDSGFYLCAWSVSPGANVLTFGAGSRLTVL.

The chain combines TRBV6-1 with TRBJ1-1, with D tentatively TRBD1 (6 bases). The CDR3 has 18 residues. CDR1 is MNHNS and CDR2 is SASEGT in the germline V gene. Deletions cut 2 bases from V and 4 bases from J, with 23 bases between. The CDR3 sequence: CASSELRIRGGRSTEAFF. The CDR3 nucleotides are TGTGCCAGCAGTGAATTAAGAATTCGTGGGGGCAGGAGCACTGAAGCTTTCTTT.

The genes are TRBV11-3 and TRBJ2-1; D uncertain. CDR1 and CDR2 (germline): SGHNT, YENEEA. The CDR3 runs to 14 residues. V was cut by 2 bases and J by 3 bases, with 8 bases left in between. The CDR3 sequence is CASSLYGHYNEQFF. The CDR3 nucleotides are TGTGCCAGCAGCTTATACGGGCACTACAATGAGCAGTTCTTC.

The sample holds many counts of this clone. The rearrangement joins TRBV7-2 to TRBJ1-5; 9 bases match TRBD1. The CDR3 covers 15 residues. Germline lookup yields CDR1 SGHTA and CDR2 FQGNSA. The ends lost 4 bases at V and 4 bases at J; junction bases unmatched: 5. The CDR3 loop is CASSWGTGFNQPQHF. DNA of the CDR3: TGTGCCAGCAGCTGGGGGACAGGGTTTAATCAGCCCCAGCATTTT.

The gene calls are TRBV11-2 and TRBJ2-3; TRBD1 is a possible D gene (5 bases). Germline V gene data show CDR1 as SGHAT and CDR2 as FQNNGV. The CDR3 extends over 17 amino acids. V shed 2 bases and J shed 1 base, with 16 bases lying between them. The CDR3 spells CASSLWPWGFGTDTQYF. DNA for the CDR3: TGTGCCAGCAGCTTATGGCCATGGGGCTTTGGCACAGATACGCAGTATTTT.

This chain joins TRBV24-1 and TRBJ1-5; D is uncertain. The CDR3 sequence is 14 residues long. V was cut by 9 bases and J by 4 bases, with 15 bases left in between. CDR1 and CDR2 (germline): KGHDR, SFDVKD. The CDR3 nucleotides are TGTGCCACCGCCCCCGGGCAGAATAATCAGCCCCAGCATTTT. Residues: CATAPGQNNQPQHF.

The chain combines TRBV4-3 with TRBJ2-7; no definite D call. In germline, CDR1 is LGHNA, CDR2 YSLEER. With 4 bases removed from V and 2 bases from J, the gap between germline ends came to 21 bases. This CDR3 has 17 residues. In nucleotides, the CDR3 is TGCGCCAGCAGCCCTAGACTTGAGCTCCCCCCCACCTACGAGCAGTACTTC. Its protein is CASSPRLELPPTYEQYF.

The count of this clone is one. The chain couples TRBV4-2 to TRBJ1-2; D unclear. V was shortened by 2 bases and J by 2 bases, with 9 bases between the two germline ends. Per the germline V gene, CDR1 is LGHNA and CDR2 is YNFKEQ. This CDR3 has 14 amino acids. CDR3 DNA: TGTGCCAGCAGCCAACTGGCACAGAACTATGGCTACACCTTC. It translates to CASSQLAQNYGYTF.